Listed below are T cell receptor beta chains from one sample, sequenced in a study of T-cell reconstitution after alpha-beta-depleted transplantation in children. Each CDR3 protein is one row after TCRdb ran MiXCR on the PCR reads. The sample shows about 290,000 distinct CDR3 sequences, roughly 7.8% of them seen only once. The material was peripheral blood, obtained 360 days after TCRalphabeta/CD19-depleted stem cell transplant. These receptors all stem from a female patient between 2 and 15 years old who had a stem cell transplant for Fanconi anemia, so the T cells may come from the graft donor. Each CDR3 is given with its conserved first and last residue. D genes are given only for firm matches. Size is stated for part of the rows, as once, few or many counts, or as a class when the clone is expanded.

CDR3 protein: CASSLSVPGEQYF; CDR3 DNA: TGTGCCAGCAGCTTATCCGTGCCGGGCGAGCAGTACTTC; clone size: .; J gene: TRBJ2-7; D gene: .; V gene: TRBV7-9
CDR3 protein: CASSFRLAGGQETQYF; CDR3 DNA: TGCGCCAGCAGCTTCCGACTAGCGGGGGGGCAAGAGACCCAGTACTTC; clone size: many; J gene: TRBJ2-5; D gene: TRBD2; V gene: TRBV5-1
CDR3 protein: CSVTHTGTGRNQPQHF; CDR3 DNA: TGCAGCGTCACCCACACCGGGACAGGGCGCAATCAGCCCCAGCATTTT; clone size: .; J gene: TRBJ1-5; D gene: TRBD1; V gene: TRBV29-1
CDR3 protein: CATLGLDTQYF; CDR3 DNA: TGTGCCACCTTGGGACTAGATACGCAGTATTTT; clone size: many; J gene: TRBJ2-3; D gene: .; V gene: TRBV28
CDR3 protein: CASSVGQGNQETQYF; CDR3 DNA: TGTGCCAGCAGCGTAGGTCAGGGAAACCAAGAGACCCAGTACTTC; clone size: .; J gene: TRBJ2-5; D gene: .; V gene: TRBV9
CDR3 protein: CSASVDSRLETQYF; CDR3 DNA: TGCAGTGCTTCCGTCGATTCAAGGCTGGAGACCCAGTACTTC; clone size: .; J gene: TRBJ2-5; D gene: .; V gene: TRBV20-1
CDR3 protein: CASSLAMGLTEQFF; CDR3 DNA: TGTGCCAGCAGTTTAGCGATGGGGCTAACCGAGCAGTTCTTC; clone size: many; J gene: TRBJ2-1; D gene: .; V gene: TRBV12-3/TRBV12-4
CDR3 protein: CAISGTSSGGELFF; CDR3 DNA: TGTGCCATCAGCGGAACCTCTAGCGGCGGGGAGCTGTTTTTT; clone size: many; J gene: TRBJ2-2; D gene: TRBD2; V gene: TRBV10-3
CDR3 protein: CASSLAGGQTRETQYF; CDR3 DNA: TGCGCCAGCAGCCTAGCGGGAGGGCAGACTCGGGAGACCCAGTACTTC; clone size: few; J gene: TRBJ2-5; D gene: TRBD2; V gene: TRBV5-1
CDR3 protein: CATGRGVENTEAFF; CDR3 DNA: TGTGCCACCGGGAGGGGGGTAGAGAACACTGAAGCTTTCTTT; clone size: many; J gene: TRBJ1-1; D gene: .; V gene: TRBV6-1
CDR3 protein: CSARDTTNEKLFF; CDR3 DNA: TGCAGTGCTAGGGACACAACTAATGAAAAACTGTTTTTT; clone size: many; J gene: TRBJ1-4; D gene: .; V gene: TRBV20-1
CDR3 protein: CASSQDSGTSFPYEQYF; CDR3 DNA: TGCGCCAGCAGCCAAGACTCCGGGACTAGTTTCCCCTACGAGCAGTACTTC; clone size: many; J gene: TRBJ2-7; D gene: TRBD2; V gene: TRBV4-1
CDR3 protein: CASSPLAGGREDTQYF; CDR3 DNA: TGTGCCAGCAGCCCTTTAGCGGGGGGGCGGGAGGATACGCAGTATTTT; clone size: many; J gene: TRBJ2-3; D gene: TRBD2; V gene: TRBV4-2
CDR3 protein: CASSKEGTSGVQETQYF; CDR3 DNA: TGTGCCAGCAGCAAAGAGGGGACTAGCGGGGTTCAAGAGACCCAGTACTTC; clone size: many; J gene: TRBJ2-5; D gene: .; V gene: TRBV21-1
CDR3 protein: CSARHRGGSPLHF; CDR3 DNA: TGCAGTGCTAGGCACAGGGGCGGTTCACCCCTCCACTTT; clone size: .; J gene: TRBJ1-6; D gene: TRBD1; V gene: TRBV20-1
CDR3 protein: CASSPRQGETQYF; CDR3 DNA: TGTGCCAGCAGCCCGCGACAGGGGGAGACCCAGTACTTC; clone size: many; J gene: TRBJ2-5; D gene: TRBD1; V gene: TRBV14
CDR3 protein: CATSRERNRVNRETQYF; CDR3 DNA: TGTGCCACCAGCAGAGAAAGAAACAGGGTTAATAGAGAGACCCAGTACTTC; clone size: many; J gene: TRBJ2-5; D gene: .; V gene: TRBV15
CDR3 protein: CASSESRPSGVQETQYF; CDR3 DNA: TGTGCCAGCAGTGAATCACGTCCTAGCGGGGTCCAAGAGACCCAGTACTTC; clone size: many; J gene: TRBJ2-5; D gene: TRBD2; V gene: TRBV25-1
CDR3 protein: CASGTGKNSPLHF; CDR3 DNA: TGTGCCAGTGGGACGGGGAAAAATTCACCCCTCCACTTT; clone size: many; J gene: TRBJ1-6; D gene: .; V gene: TRBV7-3
CDR3 protein: CASSETRGGQETQYF; CDR3 DNA: TGTGCCAGCAGTGAAACGCGGGGGGGCCAAGAGACCCAGTACTTC; clone size: few; J gene: TRBJ2-5; D gene: TRBD2; V gene: TRBV2
CDR3 protein: CSARGGRGVTDTQYF; CDR3 DNA: TGCAGTGCTAGGGGGGGCAGGGGGGTCACAGATACGCAGTATTTT; clone size: .; J gene: TRBJ2-3; D gene: .; V gene: TRBV20-1
CDR3 protein: CSVEGAGGYNEQFF; CDR3 DNA: TGCAGCGTTGAGGGAGCGGGGGGCTACAATGAGCAGTTCTTC; clone size: many; J gene: TRBJ2-1; D gene: TRBD2; V gene: TRBV29-1
CDR3 protein: CASSPLSGTYTEAFF; CDR3 DNA: TGTGCCAGCAGCCCGCTTTCGGGCACCTACACTGAAGCTTTCTTT; clone size: .; J gene: TRBJ1-1; D gene: .; V gene: TRBV7-9
CDR3 protein: CASSRTASGSSYNEQFF; CDR3 DNA: TGTGCCAGCTCCCGAACCGCCAGCGGGTCCTCCTACAATGAGCAGTTCTTC; clone size: few; J gene: TRBJ2-1; D gene: .; V gene: TRBV27
CDR3 protein: CASSYEGDYLNNEQFF; CDR3 DNA: TGTGCCAGCAGTTATGAAGGGGACTACCTAAACAATGAGCAGTTCTTC; clone size: many; J gene: TRBJ2-1; D gene: TRBD2; V gene: TRBV6-2/TRBV6-3
CDR3 protein: CASSQSTSTEAFF; CDR3 DNA: TGCGCCAGCAGCCAGTCCACATCCACTGAAGCTTTCTTT; clone size: .; J gene: TRBJ1-1; D gene: .; V gene: TRBV5-1
CDR3 protein: CASSEGRGTYNEQFF; CDR3 DNA: TGTGCCAGCAGTGAGGGGCGGGGAACCTACAATGAGCAGTTCTTC; clone size: few; J gene: TRBJ2-1; D gene: .; V gene: TRBV2
CDR3 protein: CASSLLGGSGGVDSPLHF; CDR3 DNA: TGTGCCAGCAGTTTATTGGGCGGATCGGGAGGGGTTGATTCACCCCTCCACTTT; clone size: many; J gene: TRBJ1-6; D gene: .; V gene: TRBV28
CDR3 protein: CASSLALAGGNNEQFF; CDR3 DNA: TGCGCCAGCAGCTTGGCCCTAGCGGGAGGGAACAATGAGCAGTTCTTC; clone size: many; J gene: TRBJ2-1; D gene: TRBD2; V gene: TRBV5-1
CDR3 protein: CASSLGSVSGGFHEQFF; CDR3 DNA: TGCGCCAGCAGCTTGGGCTCGGTCAGCGGGGGGTTCCATGAGCAGTTCTTC; clone size: many; J gene: TRBJ2-1; D gene: TRBD2; V gene: TRBV5-1
CDR3 protein: CASSHFSHNEQFF; CDR3 DNA: TGTGCCAGCAGTCATTTCAGCCACAATGAGCAGTTCTTC; clone size: many; J gene: TRBJ2-1; D gene: .; V gene: TRBV28
CDR3 protein: CATSDRLRSEAFF; CDR3 DNA: TGTGCCACCTCCGACAGACTTAGATCTGAAGCTTTCTTT; clone size: many; J gene: TRBJ1-1; D gene: .; V gene: TRBV15
CDR3 protein: CASSYSGAGDTEAFF; CDR3 DNA: TGTGCCAGCAGTTACTCGGGCGCCGGGGACACTGAAGCTTTCTTT; clone size: few; J gene: TRBJ1-1; D gene: .; V gene: TRBV6-5
CDR3 protein: CASSPRTGPTNYGYTF; CDR3 DNA: TGTGCCAGCAGCCCTAGGACAGGGCCGACTAACTATGGCTACACCTTC; clone size: .; J gene: TRBJ1-2; D gene: TRBD1; V gene: TRBV3-1
CDR3 protein: CASSEYYPGADYEQYF; CDR3 DNA: TGTGCCAGCAGTGAATATTACCCGGGAGCCGACTACGAGCAGTACTTC; clone size: few; J gene: TRBJ2-7; D gene: .; V gene: TRBV25-1
CDR3 protein: CASSLAWPNTEAFF; CDR3 DNA: TGCGCCAGCAGCTTGGCTTGGCCGAACACTGAAGCTTTCTTT; clone size: few; J gene: TRBJ1-1; D gene: .; V gene: TRBV5-1
CDR3 protein: CASSYDRGYGYTF; CDR3 DNA: TGTGCCAGCAGTTACGACAGGGGCTATGGCTACACCTTC; clone size: .; J gene: TRBJ1-2; D gene: TRBD1; V gene: TRBV6-5
CDR3 protein: CASSDAPGAYTF; CDR3 DNA: TGTGCCAGCAGCGACGCCCCGGGGGCCTACACCTTC; clone size: few; J gene: TRBJ1-2; D gene: .; V gene: TRBV12-3/TRBV12-4
CDR3 protein: CASSQGGFYNEQFF; CDR3 DNA: TGCGCCAGCAGCCAAGGCGGCTTCTACAATGAGCAGTTCTTC; clone size: many; J gene: TRBJ2-1; D gene: .; V gene: TRBV4-1
CDR3 protein: CASSVGLILAGTDEQFF; CDR3 DNA: TGTGCCAGCAGCGTAGGGCTGATCCTAGCGGGGACGGATGAGCAGTTCTTC; clone size: .; J gene: TRBJ2-1; D gene: TRBD2; V gene: TRBV9
CDR3 protein: CASSLDFRKSYYEQYF; CDR3 DNA: TGTGCCAGCAGCCTCGACTTCCGCAAGTCTTACTACGAGCAGTACTTC; clone size: .; J gene: TRBJ2-7; D gene: .; V gene: TRBV7-8
CDR3 protein: CATSEQGLNTEAFF; CDR3 DNA: TGTGCCACCAGTGAACAGGGACTGAACACTGAAGCTTTCTTT; clone size: few; J gene: TRBJ1-1; D gene: .; V gene: TRBV24-1
CDR3 protein: CASSRREAIASYEQYF; CDR3 DNA: TGTGCCAGCAGTCGACGGGAGGCGATCGCGTCCTACGAGCAGTACTTC; clone size: many; J gene: TRBJ2-7; D gene: TRBD2; V gene: TRBV6-5
CDR3 protein: CASSRASPGADGYTF; CDR3 DNA: TGTGCCAGCAGTCGAGCCTCGCCCGGGGCGGATGGCTACACCTTC; clone size: few; J gene: TRBJ1-2; D gene: .; V gene: TRBV6-4
CDR3 protein: CASSFGGNTEAFF; CDR3 DNA: TGTGCCAGCAGTTTCGGCGGGAACACTGAAGCTTTCTTT; clone size: many; J gene: TRBJ1-1; D gene: .; V gene: TRBV12-3/TRBV12-4
CDR3 protein: CASKGGQYNEQFF; CDR3 DNA: TGTGCCAGCAAGGGAGGGCAATACAATGAGCAGTTCTTC; clone size: once; J gene: TRBJ2-1; D gene: TRBD2; V gene: TRBV6-4
CDR3 protein: CASRLTFEAFF; CDR3 DNA: TGTGCCAGCAGACTGACCTTTGAAGCTTTCTTT; clone size: .; J gene: TRBJ1-1; D gene: .; V gene: TRBV28
CDR3 protein: CASSFRDNEQFF; CDR3 DNA: TGTGCCAGCAGCTTCAGGGACAATGAGCAGTTCTTC; clone size: many; J gene: TRBJ2-1; D gene: .; V gene: TRBV7-9
CDR3 protein: CASSPPWGYGYTF; CDR3 DNA: TGTGCCAGCAGTCCGCCCTGGGGCTATGGCTACACCTTC; clone size: few; J gene: TRBJ1-2; D gene: .; V gene: TRBV28
CDR3 protein: CASGDPHNEQFF; CDR3 DNA: TGTGCCAGCGGTGATCCCCACAATGAGCAGTTCTTC; clone size: few; J gene: TRBJ2-1; D gene: .; V gene: TRBV6-5
CDR3 protein: CASSASADTEAFF; CDR3 DNA: TGTGCCAGCAGCGCCTCGGCAGACACTGAAGCTTTCTTT; clone size: few; J gene: TRBJ1-1; D gene: .; V gene: TRBV9
CDR3 protein: CASSYLNGGELFF; CDR3 DNA: TGTGCCAGCAGTTACCTGAATGGCGGGGAGCTGTTTTTT; clone size: many; J gene: TRBJ2-2; D gene: .; V gene: TRBV6-5
CDR3 protein: CSATGTGRTYNEQFF; CDR3 DNA: TGCAGTGCCACCGGGACAGGGCGAACCTACAATGAGCAGTTCTTC; clone size: many; J gene: TRBJ2-1; D gene: TRBD1; V gene: TRBV20-1
CDR3 protein: CASSQSGGLTQYF; CDR3 DNA: TGCGCCAGCAGCCAGTCAGGGGGCTTAACGCAGTATTTT; clone size: many; J gene: TRBJ2-3; D gene: TRBD1; V gene: TRBV4-3
CDR3 protein: CAWASGGYSYNEQFF; CDR3 DNA: TGTGCCTGGGCTAGCGGGGGTTACTCCTACAATGAGCAGTTCTTC; clone size: few; J gene: TRBJ2-1; D gene: TRBD2; V gene: TRBV30
CDR3 protein: CASAAGGGKNIQYF; CDR3 DNA: TGTGCCAGCGCCGCGGGGGGCGGCAAAAACATTCAGTACTTC; clone size: many; J gene: TRBJ2-4; D gene: TRBD2; V gene: TRBV3-1
CDR3 protein: CASSLSGGNTEAFF; CDR3 DNA: TGTGCCAGCAGTTTATCAGGGGGGAACACTGAAGCTTTCTTT; clone size: many; J gene: TRBJ1-1; D gene: TRBD1; V gene: TRBV12-3/TRBV12-4
CDR3 protein: CASSLVRAGVATQYF; CDR3 DNA: TGTGCCAGCAGCTTAGTGCGAGCGGGAGTTGCGACCCAGTACTTC; clone size: many; J gene: TRBJ2-5; D gene: TRBD2; V gene: TRBV7-9